This TCR beta chain was retrieved from a study of neurological immune-mediated disorders. One entry per CDR3 protein, called by TCRdb with MiXCR from the 5' RACE reads. The sample carries about 52,000 distinct CDR3 sequences, 3% to 4.5% recorded once. Study-level points and caveats: Phylogenetic grouping assigned the repertoires of 18 of 34 multiple sclerosis patients to a single cluster of related CDR3 sequences. This cluster may be a repertoire-level signature.

Ten or more counts support this clonotype. The antigen remains undetermined. The V gene lost 1 base and the J gene lost 10 bases, with 17 bases spanning the gap. CDR1 is SGHTA and CDR2 is FQGNSA in the germline V gene. The CDR3 runs to 16 residues. Sequenced sample: PBMCs. V usage is TRBV7-2 and J usage is TRBJ1-6, with a weak D call TRBD1 (5 bases). The TCR originated in a man aged 55 to 69 with multiple sclerosis. The CDR3 loop reads CASSLVGGFGDSPLHF. The CDR3 bases are TGTGCCAGCAGCTTAGTTGGCGGATTCGGGGACTCACCCCTCCACTTT.